The 9 T cell receptor beta chains listed next were all sequenced from one sample in a study of T cell repertoires in cytomegalovirus infection. These receptors have no known antigen. TCRdb passed the reads through MiXCR, listing each CDR3 protein once. Here the sample spans around 800,000 distinct CDR3 sequences, around a third being singletons. The specimen comprised cultured CD8+ T cells from PBMCs, sampled from culture after CMV antigen stimulation. These receptors originate from a human donor in good health (CMV status not recorded). Some clones in this sample may be carry-over from other donors' samples.

In its sample, this clonotype was seen a few times. V is TRBV10-2 and J is TRBJ2-2; weak D call: TRBD2 (6 bases). V lost 4 bases to trimming and J lost 0 bases, with 9 bases between them. Germline CDR1 reads WSHSY; CDR2 reads SAAADI. The CDR3 spans 15 residues. Here the CDR3 DNA reads TGCGCCAGCAGTGGACTAGTGCCGAACACCGGGGAGCTGTTTTTT. Translating it yields CASSGLVPNTGELFF.

This chain joins TRBV7-9 and TRBJ1-2; possibly TRBD1 for D (5 bases). The CDR3 covers 13 residues. Looked up from germline, CDR1 is SEHNR and CDR2 is FQNEAQ (reference sequence). Between the trimmed V and J ends, which lost 5 bases and 4 bases, there was a span of 11 bases. The CDR3 DNA is TGTGCCAGCAGCCGACAGTTCAGCTATGGCTACACCTTC. Its translation: CASSRQFSYGYTF.

This chain joins TRBV5-1 and TRBJ1-2; TRBD1 is a possible D gene (5 bases). With 0 bases removed from V and 0 bases from J, the gap between germline ends came to 15 bases. The CDR3 sequence is 17 residues long. The V gene's germline CDR1 is SGHRS and CDR2 YFSETQ. The CDR3 loop is CASSLADRGRPNYGYTF. In nucleotides, the CDR3 is TGCGCCAGCAGCTTGGCGGATCGGGGCAGGCCTAACTATGGCTACACCTTC.

V and J are TRBV24-1 and TRBJ2-1; 8 bases line up with TRBD1. The CDR3 has 15 amino acids. V shed 3 bases and J 9 bases; nucleotides not matched to a gene: 9. The germline V gene has CDR1 KGHDR and CDR2 SFDVKD. The CDR3 region is CATSDRRGQGGEQFF. CDR3 sequence (DNA): TGTGCCACCAGTGATCGCCGCGGACAGGGAGGTGAGCAGTTCTTC.

This clonotype was counted only a few times. The chain employs TRBV6-2 or TRBV6-3 and TRBJ1-1, with unresolved D. The germline gives CDR1 MNHEY, CDR2 SVGEGT. With 2 bases removed from V and 6 bases from J, the gap between germline ends came to 16 bases. This CDR3 contains 15 residues. Here the CDR3 DNA reads TGTGCCAGCAGTTACCCGAACGGAGGGTGGTCTGAAGCTTTCTTT. Residues: CASSYPNGGWSEAFF.

The V call is TRBV27, the J call TRBJ2-3; D gene ambiguous. Germline loops: CDR1 MNHEY, CDR2 SMNVEV (reference sequence). Between the trimmed V and J ends, which lost 4 bases and 6 bases, there was a span of 26 bases. CDR3 size: 18 residues. Here the CDR3 reads CASSSTAPATPRWDTQYF. Written as DNA, the CDR3 is TGTGCCAGCAGTTCAACGGCCCCCGCGACACCCCGTTGGGATACGCAGTATTTT.

Remarks on this clonotype: Given a much more abundant clone one base away, this may be a read error. The chain combines TRBV7-8 with TRBJ2-2; possibly TRBD1 or TRBD2 for D (5 bases each). This CDR3 is built from 15 residues. The V gene's germline CDR1 is SGHVS and CDR2 FQNEAQ. Between the trimmed V and J ends, which lost 5 bases and 3 bases, there was a span of 13 bases. CDR3 region: CASSPRVGDTGELFF. CDR3 sequence (DNA): TGTGCCAGCAGCCCACGGGTGGGGGACACCGGGGAGCTGTTTTTT.

The chain links TRBV11-3 to TRBJ2-6; D unclear. V lost 5 bases and J lost 1, with 9 bases in between. The germline V gene has CDR1 SGHNT and CDR2 YENEEA. The CDR3 runs to 15 residues. The CDR3 here is CASSNGISGANVLTF. The CDR3 coding sequence is TGTGCCAGCAGCAACGGTATATCTGGGGCCAACGTCCTGACTTTC.

In its sample, this clonotype was seen many times. The chain couples TRBV7-2 to TRBJ2-1; D is unclear. Trimming cost V 1 base and J 6 bases, with 10 bases left between them. Germline V lookup: CDR1 SGHTA, CDR2 FQGNSA. This CDR3 has 14 residues. As DNA, the CDR3 is TGTGCCAGCAGCTTAGAAATTTCGGTCAATGAGCAGTTCTTC. Translated: CASSLEISVNEQFF. The full variable domain, with the rest looked up from reference TRBV7-2 and TRBJ2-1, is GAGVSQSPSNKVTEKGKDVELRCDPISGHTALYWYRQSLGQGLEFLIYFQGNSAPDKSGLPSDRFSAERTGGSVSTLTIQRTQQEDSAVYLCASSLEISVNEQFFGPGTRLTVL.